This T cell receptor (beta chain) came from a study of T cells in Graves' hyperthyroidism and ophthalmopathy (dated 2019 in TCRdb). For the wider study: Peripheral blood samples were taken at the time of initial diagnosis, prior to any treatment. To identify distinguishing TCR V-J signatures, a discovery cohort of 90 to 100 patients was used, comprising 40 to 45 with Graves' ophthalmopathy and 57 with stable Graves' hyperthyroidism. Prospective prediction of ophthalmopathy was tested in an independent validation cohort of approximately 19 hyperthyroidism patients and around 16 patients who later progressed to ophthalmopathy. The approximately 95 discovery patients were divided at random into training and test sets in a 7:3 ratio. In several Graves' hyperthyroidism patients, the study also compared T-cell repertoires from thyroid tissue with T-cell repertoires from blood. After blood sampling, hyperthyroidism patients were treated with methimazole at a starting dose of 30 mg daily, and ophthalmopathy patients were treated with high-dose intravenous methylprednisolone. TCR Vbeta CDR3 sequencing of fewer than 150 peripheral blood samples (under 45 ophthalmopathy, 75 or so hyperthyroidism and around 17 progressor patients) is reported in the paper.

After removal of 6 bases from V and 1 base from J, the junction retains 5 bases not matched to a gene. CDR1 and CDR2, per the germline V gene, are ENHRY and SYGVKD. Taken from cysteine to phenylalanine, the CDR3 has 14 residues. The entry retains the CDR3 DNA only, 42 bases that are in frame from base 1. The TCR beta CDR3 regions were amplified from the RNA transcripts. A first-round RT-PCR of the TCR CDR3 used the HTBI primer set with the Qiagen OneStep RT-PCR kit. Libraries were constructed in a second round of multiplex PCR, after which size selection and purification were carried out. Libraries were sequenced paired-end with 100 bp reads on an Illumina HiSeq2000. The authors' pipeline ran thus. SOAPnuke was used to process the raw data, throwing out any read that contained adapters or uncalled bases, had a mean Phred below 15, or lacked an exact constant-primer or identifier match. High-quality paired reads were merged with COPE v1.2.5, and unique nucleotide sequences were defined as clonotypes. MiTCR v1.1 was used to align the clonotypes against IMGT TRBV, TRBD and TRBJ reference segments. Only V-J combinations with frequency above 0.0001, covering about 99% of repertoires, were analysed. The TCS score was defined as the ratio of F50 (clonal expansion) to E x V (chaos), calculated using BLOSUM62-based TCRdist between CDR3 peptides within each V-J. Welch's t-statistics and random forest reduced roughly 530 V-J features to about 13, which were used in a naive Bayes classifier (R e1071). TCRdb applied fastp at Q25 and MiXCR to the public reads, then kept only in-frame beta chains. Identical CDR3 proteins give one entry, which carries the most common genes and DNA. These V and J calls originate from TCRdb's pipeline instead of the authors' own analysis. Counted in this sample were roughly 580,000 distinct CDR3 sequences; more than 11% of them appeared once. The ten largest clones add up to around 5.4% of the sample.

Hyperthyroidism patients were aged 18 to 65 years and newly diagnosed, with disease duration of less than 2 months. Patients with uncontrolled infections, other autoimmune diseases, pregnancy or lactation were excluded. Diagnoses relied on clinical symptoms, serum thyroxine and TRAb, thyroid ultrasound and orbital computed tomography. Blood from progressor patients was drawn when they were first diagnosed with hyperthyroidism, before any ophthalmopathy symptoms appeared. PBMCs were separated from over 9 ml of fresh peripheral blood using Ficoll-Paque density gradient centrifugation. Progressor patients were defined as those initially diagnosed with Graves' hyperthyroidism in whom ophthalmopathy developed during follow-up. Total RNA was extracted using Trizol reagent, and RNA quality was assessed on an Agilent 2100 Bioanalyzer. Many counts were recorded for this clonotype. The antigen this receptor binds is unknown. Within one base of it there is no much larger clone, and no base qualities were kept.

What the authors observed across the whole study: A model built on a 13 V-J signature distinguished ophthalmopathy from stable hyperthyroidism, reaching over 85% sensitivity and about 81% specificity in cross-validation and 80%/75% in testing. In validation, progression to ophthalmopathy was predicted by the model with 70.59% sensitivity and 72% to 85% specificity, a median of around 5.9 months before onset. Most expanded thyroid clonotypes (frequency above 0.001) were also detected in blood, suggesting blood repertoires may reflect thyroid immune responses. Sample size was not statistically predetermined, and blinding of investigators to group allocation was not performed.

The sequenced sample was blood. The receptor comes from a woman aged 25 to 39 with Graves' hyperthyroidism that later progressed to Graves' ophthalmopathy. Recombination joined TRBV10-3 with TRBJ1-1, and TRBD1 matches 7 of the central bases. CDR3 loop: CAIRGGFSNTEAFF. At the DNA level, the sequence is TGTGCCATCAGAGGGGGCTTTTCGAACACTGAAGCTTTCTTT.